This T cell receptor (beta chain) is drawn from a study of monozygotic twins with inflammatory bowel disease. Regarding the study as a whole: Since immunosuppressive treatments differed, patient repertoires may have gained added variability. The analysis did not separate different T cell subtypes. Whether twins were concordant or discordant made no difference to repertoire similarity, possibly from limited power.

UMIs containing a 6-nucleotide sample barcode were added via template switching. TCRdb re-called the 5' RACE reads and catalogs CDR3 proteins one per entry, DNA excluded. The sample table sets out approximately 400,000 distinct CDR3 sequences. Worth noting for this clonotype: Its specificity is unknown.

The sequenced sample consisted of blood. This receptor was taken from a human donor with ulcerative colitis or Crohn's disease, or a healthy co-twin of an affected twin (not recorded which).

The CDR3 protein is CASSPRESNYGYTF. The chain links TRBV5-4 to TRBJ1-2. This CDR3 region has 14 residues. Germline V gene data show CDR1 as SGHNT and CDR2 as YYREEE (reference sequence).